A single sample is the source of the 23 T cell receptor beta chains below, sequenced in a study of post-analysis software for immune sequencing data. Carried by the TCR beta cDNA libraries were unique molecular identifiers. TCRdb reprocessed the PCR reads with MiXCR, giving one entry per CDR3 protein. The data hold some 160,000 distinct CDR3 sequences, with roughly 40% observed a single time. Source: blood, taken after autologous hematopoietic stem cell transplantation. Source of these receptors: a girl between 5 and 17 years old with multiple sclerosis.

This clonotype was seen more than once but under ten times. The chain carries TRBV6-1 and TRBJ2-1, with 10 nucleotides matching TRBD2. Germline V gene sequence: CDR1 MNHNS, CDR2 SASEGT. After removal of 6 bases from V and 4 bases from J, the junction contained 15 bases not matched to a gene. CDR3 size: 18 residues. For the CDR3, the DNA is TGTGCCAGCAGCCTACTAGCGGGGCGCGGTATCGAATACAATGAGCAGTTCTTC. Protein sequence: CASSLLAGRGIEYNEQFF.

V is TRBV20-1 and J is TRBJ2-3; perhaps TRBD2 as D (6 bases). The CDR3 covers 16 residues. V gave up 2 bases and J gave up 0 bases, with 15 bases separating them. CDR1 is DFQATT and CDR2 is SNEGSKA in the germline V gene (reference sequence). The CDR3 loop is CSARRLRGYSTDTQYF. CDR3 nucleotides: TGCAGTGCTAGAAGGTTGCGGGGCTATAGCACAGATACGCAGTATTTT.

Only a few counts were recorded for this clonotype. The chain links TRBV20-1 to TRBJ2-7, with a tentative D call TRBD2 (5 bases). The CDR3 has 13 residues. The V end was cut by 0 bases, the J end by 2 bases, with 8 bases between. The germline V gene encodes CDR1 DFQATT and CDR2 SNEGSKA (reference sequence). The CDR3 here is CSARDLATYEQYF. CDR3 DNA: TGCAGTGCTAGAGATCTAGCTACCTACGAGCAGTACTTC.

The chain uses TRBV29-1 and TRBJ1-5, with D maybe TRBD1 (6 bases). Germline V gene lookup returns CDR1 SQVTM and CDR2 ANQGSEA. Trimming left V 4 bases short and J 2 bases short, with 9 bases between. The CDR3 runs to 13 residues. CDR3 amino acids: CSVGRGGNQPQHF. The CDR3 DNA reads as TGCAGCGTTGGCAGGGGTGGCAATCAGCCCCAGCATTTT.

This clonotype was recorded a few times. The chain joins TRBV7-6 to TRBJ2-1, with 8 positions matching TRBD2. J gave up 4 bases and V 5 bases, and 7 bases lay outside the gene matches. Germline V gene lookup returns CDR1 SGHVS and CDR2 FNYEAQ. This CDR3 spans 15 amino acids. The CDR3 DNA is TGTGCCAGCAGCCCTACGGGAGGGGGATACAATGAGCAGTTCTTC. It yields the protein CASSPTGGGYNEQFF.

With regard to this clonotype: A read error may be the cause here, since a much bigger clone is one base away. V gene TRBV7-3 combines with J gene TRBJ2-1, with 8 bases that match TRBD2. V was pared by 5 bases and J by 8 bases, with 8 bases of the junction left unmatched. Germline lookup yields CDR1 SGHTA and CDR2 FQGTGA. CDR3 size: 14 residues. CDR3 in amino acids: CASSTLAGTDEQFF. For the CDR3, the DNA is TGTGCCAGCAGCACTTTAGCGGGGACGGATGAGCAGTTCTTC. Supplemented by reference TRBV7-3 and TRBJ2-1, the full variable domain reads GAGVSQTPSNKVTEKGKYVELRCDPISGHTALYWYRQSLGQGPEFLIYFQGTGAADDSGLPNDRFFAVRPEGSVSTLKIQRTERGDSAVYLCASSTLAGTDEQFFGPGTRLTVL.

The chain employs TRBV6-1 and TRBJ1-2; TRBD1 is a possible D gene (5 bases). Trimming removed 4 bases at V and 6 bases at J, with 6 bases between. Germline V CDR1 and CDR2: MNHNS, SASEGT. There are 11 residues in the CDR3. The CDR3 nucleotides are TGTGCCAGCAGTGTGGGGGATGGCTACACCTTC. This codes for CASSVGDGYTF.

This clonotype was counted a few times. The chain is built from TRBV27 and TRBJ2-1; 7 nucleotides match TRBD1. V gave up 2 bases and J gave up 8 bases; unmatched junction bases: 9. This CDR3 region has 15 residues. CDR1 is MNHEY, CDR2 SMNVEV, per germline (reference sequence). CDR3 amino acids: CASSLMTGSYDEQFF. In DNA form, the CDR3 reads TGTGCCAGCAGTTTAATGACAGGGAGCTATGATGAGCAGTTCTTC.

This clonotype has just a few counts. This chain connects TRBV12-3 or TRBV12-4 to TRBJ1-2; D not resolved. The length of the CDR3 is 13 residues. V gave up 0 bases and J gave up 5 bases, with 7 bases separating them. For the CDR3, the DNA is TGTGCCAGCAGTTTAGCCCGGATTTATGGCTACACCTTC. Translation: CASSLARIYGYTF.

Points on this clonotype: A junction end diverges from the germline sequence, so it may reflect a read error. This rearrangement joins TRBV12-3 or TRBV12-4 to TRBJ1-2, with 7 nucleotides matching TRBD1. This CDR3 is 14 amino acids long. CDR3 region: CANSLFGTDYGYTF. DNA of the CDR3: TGTGCCAACAGTTTATTTGGGACAGACTATGGCTACACCTTC.

This clonotype was seen a handful of times. The chain combines TRBV9 with TRBJ2-7; D is undetermined. The V end was cut by 4 bases, the J end by 0 bases, with 11 bases between. The germline V gene has CDR1 SGDLS and CDR2 YYNGEE. The CDR3 spans 14 residues. CDR3 loop: CASSPSDASYEQYF. Here the CDR3 DNA reads TGTGCCAGCAGCCCCTCGGACGCCTCCTACGAGCAGTACTTC.

This clonotype has a handful of counts. This chain uses TRBV27 with TRBJ2-7; D unresolved. This CDR3 comprises 17 residues. Trimming removed 3 bases from V and 2 bases from J, with 20 bases in between. Germline V gives CDR1 MNHEY, CDR2 SMNVEV (reference sequence). The CDR3 is CASSFKFGWPYPYEQYF. The CDR3 coding sequence is TGTGCCAGCAGTTTTAAGTTCGGTTGGCCATACCCCTACGAGCAGTACTTC.

This chain joins TRBV7-2 and TRBJ1-2; D is unresolved. This CDR3 contains 12 residues. V dropped 5 bases and J dropped 7 bases, with 11 bases sitting between them. CDR1 and CDR2 from the germline V gene are SGHTA and FQGNSA. The DNA of the CDR3 is TGTGCCAGCAGCCAGGACGGTCGTGGCTACACCTTC. Its translation: CASSQDGRGYTF.

V usage is TRBV7-2 and J usage is TRBJ2-3; TRBD2 matches at 7 bases. The germline CDR1 and CDR2 sequences are SGHTA and FQGNSA. V lost 1 base to trimming and J lost 1 base; unmatched junction nucleotides: 11. The CDR3 consists of 18 residues. DNA of the CDR3: TGTGCCAGCAGCTTAGTGGGAACCGATACTAGCGGCACAGATACGCAGTATTTT. Translating gives CASSLVGTDTSGTDTQYF.

This clonotype was observed a handful of times. This chain links TRBV7-6 with TRBJ2-1; D is possibly TRBD2 (5 bases). CDR1 is SGHVS, CDR2 FNYEAQ, per germline. This CDR3 is 18 amino acids long. The V end lost 5 bases, the J end lost 3 bases, and 23 bases lay between the germline ends. The CDR3 sequence is CASSPNVQSTGSYNEQFF. DNA for the CDR3: TGTGCCAGCAGCCCCAACGTCCAGAGTACGGGAAGCTACAATGAGCAGTTCTTC.

The chain couples TRBV24-1 to TRBJ2-7; 7 bases agree with TRBD1. Trimming took 7 bases from V and 0 from J; bases not matched to a gene: 5. This CDR3 is 14 amino acids long. The germline CDR1 and CDR2 sequences are KGHDR and SFDVKD. In DNA form, the CDR3 reads TGTGCCACCAGGGGGGACAGTCTCTCCTACGAGCAGTACTTC. This codes for CATRGDSLSYEQYF.

This clonotype has only a few counts. The rearrangement joins TRBV5-1 to TRBJ2-7; 9 nucleotides match TRBD2. The V gene end was trimmed by 4 bases and the J gene end by 2 bases; junction bases not matched to a gene: 7. The CDR3 extends over 15 amino acids. Looked up from germline, CDR1 is SGHRS and CDR2 is YFSETQ. The CDR3 DNA reads as TGCGCCAGCAGCCGAGCGGGAGGAAAGCCCTACGAGCAGTACTTC. It codes for CASSRAGGKPYEQYF.

This clonotype was recorded at least ten times. The chain carries TRBV20-1 and TRBJ1-2; D gene ambiguous. The V and J ends lost 0 bases and 2 bases respectively, with 10 bases between them. This CDR3 is 14 amino acids long. Per the germline V gene, CDR1 is DFQATT and CDR2 is SNEGSKA (reference sequence). The CDR3 loop is CSARDVGGNYGYTF. As DNA, the CDR3 is TGCAGTGCTAGAGATGTTGGCGGGAACTATGGCTACACCTTC.

The V call is TRBV20-1, the J call TRBJ2-1; TRBD2 matches 9 bases. V was clipped by 3 bases and J by 7 bases; unmatched bases: 4. The CDR3 is 13 residues long. Germline CDR1 DFQATT, CDR2 SNEGSKA (reference sequence). For the CDR3, the DNA is TGCAGTGCTAGTAGCGGGAGTCAGAATGAGCAGTTCTTC. This translates into CSASSGSQNEQFF.

The chain joins TRBV10-2 to TRBJ2-3; D is undetermined. Germline-derived CDR1 and CDR2 are WSHSY and SAAADI. The V gene lost 7 bases and the J gene lost 8 bases, with 16 bases spanning the gap. The CDR3 length is 13 residues. For the CDR3, the DNA is TGCGCCAGCAAGGAAGACGTCCCTCTTACGCAGTATTTT. This gives the protein CASKEDVPLTQYF.

This clonotype was observed a few times. The rearrangement joins TRBV5-1 to TRBJ2-7; D unresolved. Germline V CDR1 and CDR2: SGHRS, YFSETQ. Trimming shortened V by 3 bases and J by 2 bases, and 15 bases separated the two germline ends. The CDR3 is 15 amino acids. The DNA of the CDR3 is TGCGCCAGCAGCTGCCATGGGGAAAGGCCCTACGAGCAGTACTTC. Its protein is CASSCHGERPYEQYF.

This clonotype was seen a handful of times. This rearrangement joins TRBV5-4 to TRBJ2-1; D unresolved. The V end was cut by 1 base, the J end by 5 bases, with 10 bases between. In germline, CDR1 is SGHNT, CDR2 YYREEE (reference sequence). The CDR3 runs to 14 residues. CDR3 amino acids: CASSLIGTDNEQFF. In nucleotides, the CDR3 is TGTGCCAGCAGCTTGATAGGCACAGACAATGAGCAGTTCTTC.

To note about this clonotype: It may be a read error: a sequence one base away is much more abundant. The chain employs TRBV20-1 and TRBJ1-1; possible D gene TRBD1, 6 bases. CDR1 DFQATT and CDR2 SNEGSKA come from the germline V gene (reference sequence). The CDR3 extends over 12 amino acids. Trimming shortened V by 6 bases and J by 3 bases, and 11 bases separated the two germline ends. The DNA for the CDR3 is TGCAGTGCGTTAGGGGGGGACACTGAAGCTTTCTTT. This sequence encodes CSALGGDTEAFF.